These T cell receptor beta chains were read from a single sample in a study of blood T cell repertoires in COVID-19. Method: immunoSEQ multiplex PCR; TCRdb's copy keeps in-frame clones and lacks some. The sample shows 300,000 to 400,000 clones, more than 75% of them seen only once. The sequencing input was peripheral blood. The receptor set was obtained from a man aged 45 to 65 with active or convalescent COVID-19. Both conserved end residues are part of each CDR3. Fields, in order: clone size, V gene, J gene, D gene, CDR3 protein, CDR3 DNA. The D gene is left open where the match is weak. Some rows have no size entry. The others give once, few or many, or a class for an expanded clone.

size: -
V: TRBV3-1/TRBV3-2
J: TRBJ2-2
D: -
CDR3: CASSRVTGELFF
DNA: TGTGCCAGCAGCAGAGTGACCGGGGAGCTGTTTTTT

size: -
V: TRBV24-1
J: TRBJ2-3
D: -
CDR3: CATSDLTGSGTDTQYF
DNA: TGTGCCACCAGTGATTTAACTGGGAGTGGCACAGATACGCAGTATTTT

size: -
V: TRBV7-2
J: TRBJ2-7
D: -
CDR3: CASSLGRERGEQYF
DNA: TGTGCCAGCAGCTTAGGCAGGGAAAGAGGCGAGCAGTACTTC

size: -
V: TRBV9
J: TRBJ1-2
D: -
CDR3: CASSVEQWDYGYTF
DNA: TGTGCCAGCAGCGTAGAACAGTGGGACTATGGCTACACCTTC

size: once
V: TRBV6-5
J: TRBJ1-2
D: -
CDR3: CASSYQAGANYGYTF
DNA: TGTGCCAGCAGTTACCAGGCAGGGGCAAACTATGGCTACACCTTC

size: -
V: TRBV6-1
J: TRBJ2-7
D: TRBD1
CDR3: CASSEARTGGYEQYF
DNA: TGTGCCAGCAGTGAAGCCCGGACAGGGGGCTACGAGCAGTACTTC

size: -
V: TRBV5-1
J: TRBJ2-3
D: -
CDR3: CASSLLQEGDTQYF
DNA: TGCGCCAGCAGTCTACTACAGGAGGGGGATACGCAGTATTTT

size: -
V: TRBV9
J: TRBJ2-7
D: TRBD1
CDR3: CASSGNPGQGYEQYF
DNA: TGTGCCAGCAGCGGGAACCCGGGACAGGGCTACGAGCAGTACTTC

size: -
V: TRBV2
J: TRBJ1-4
D: -
CDR3: CASKGEATNEKLFF
DNA: TGTGCCAGCAAGGGAGAAGCAACTAATGAAAAACTGTTTTTT

size: -
V: TRBV7-9
J: TRBJ2-7
D: -
CDR3: CASSSPTDSYEQYF
DNA: TGTGCCAGCAGCTCGCCGACAGATTCCTACGAGCAGTACTTC

size: -
V: TRBV5-4
J: TRBJ1-2
D: -
CDR3: CASNQGQNYGYTF
DNA: TGTGCCAGCAATCAGGGACAAAACTATGGCTACACCTTC

size: -
V: TRBV5-1
J: TRBJ2-7
D: TRBD2
CDR3: CASSPYFSGREGREQYF
DNA: TGCGCCAGCAGCCCCTACTTTAGCGGGAGGGAAGGGCGCGAGCAGTACTTC

size: -
V: TRBV19
J: TRBJ1-5
D: -
CDR3: CASSIGRVKGQPQHF
DNA: TGTGCCAGTAGTATCGGCAGGGTTAAGGGTCAGCCCCAGCATTTT

size: -
V: TRBV29-1
J: TRBJ1-2
D: TRBD1
CDR3: CSAGRTGHGYTF
DNA: TGCAGCGCCGGAAGGACAGGCCATGGCTACACCTTC

size: -
V: TRBV28
J: TRBJ1-2
D: TRBD1
CDR3: CASLLGRGRGLNNYGYTF
DNA: TGTGCCAGCCTCTTGGGGAGAGGCAGGGGGCTGAATAACTATGGCTACACCTTC

size: -
V: TRBV19
J: TRBJ1-2
D: TRBD1
CDR3: CASSGGQGYGYTF
DNA: TGTGCCAGTAGTGGAGGACAGGGATATGGCTACACCTTC

size: once
V: TRBV25-1
J: TRBJ1-6
D: -
CDR3: CASSEYGRDSPLHF
DNA: TGTGCCAGCAGTGAATATGGGCGGGACTCACCCCTCCACTTT

size: -
V: TRBV19
J: TRBJ2-1
D: TRBD2
CDR3: CASSLDSGLAGVNEQFF
DNA: TGTGCCAGTAGTCTAGACTCTGGACTAGCGGGGGTAAATGAGCAGTTCTTC

size: -
V: TRBV15
J: TRBJ2-1
D: -
CDR3: CATSRARQVGNNEQFF
DNA: TGTGCCACCAGCAGAGCACGACAGGTTGGGAACAATGAGCAGTTCTTC

size: -
V: TRBV6-2/TRBV6-3
J: TRBJ1-4
D: -
CDR3: CASSTHRASNEKLFF
DNA: TGTGCCAGCAGTACTCACAGGGCTAGTAATGAAAAACTGTTTTTT

size: -
V: TRBV11-2
J: TRBJ2-7
D: -
CDR3: CASSFMTEDSYEQYF
DNA: TGTGCCAGCAGCTTCATGACAGAAGATTCCTACGAGCAGTACTTC

size: -
V: TRBV11-2
J: TRBJ2-3
D: TRBD2
CDR3: CASSVNSGGRVDTQYF
DNA: TGTGCCAGCAGCGTAAACTCGGGGGGGCGAGTAGATACGCAGTATTTT

size: -
V: TRBV5-1
J: TRBJ1-4
D: -
CDR3: CASSLAPGGAEKLFF
DNA: TGCGCCAGCAGCTTGGCGCCGGGTGGGGCTGAAAAACTGTTTTTT

size: -
V: TRBV28
J: TRBJ2-7
D: TRBD2
CDR3: CASMDSASGRYEQYF
DNA: TGTGCCAGCATGGACTCAGCTAGCGGGAGGTACGAGCAGTACTTC

size: -
V: TRBV2
J: TRBJ1-3
D: TRBD1
CDR3: CASRDRPFSGNTIYF
DNA: TGTGCCAGCAGGGACAGGCCCTTCTCTGGAAACACCATATATTTT

size: once
V: TRBV5-5
J: TRBJ2-7
D: TRBD1
CDR3: CASSRHRDSYEQYF
DNA: TGTGCCAGCAGCCGACACCGGGACAGCTACGAGCAGTACTTC

size: -
V: TRBV28
J: TRBJ2-2
D: -
CDR3: CASSLSGGNTGELFF
DNA: TGTGCCAGCAGTTTATCTGGGGGCAACACCGGGGAGCTGTTTTTT

size: -
V: TRBV5-6
J: TRBJ1-5
D: -
CDR3: CASSLAGINNQPQHF
DNA: TGTGCCAGCAGCTTGGCCGGGATCAACAATCAGCCCCAGCATTTT

size: -
V: TRBV5-1
J: TRBJ1-1
D: -
CDR3: CASSFVGEGDTEAFF
DNA: TGCGCCAGCAGCTTCGTCGGGGAGGGAGACACTGAAGCTTTCTTT

size: -
V: TRBV5-1
J: TRBJ1-1
D: -
CDR3: CASSLDRPRDTEAFF
DNA: TGCGCCAGCAGCTTGGACAGGCCCAGGGACACTGAAGCTTTCTTT

size: -
V: TRBV5-1
J: TRBJ1-2
D: -
CDR3: CASSPEGKGYTF
DNA: TGCGCCAGCAGTCCAGAGGGTAAAGGCTACACCTTC

size: -
V: TRBV5-1
J: TRBJ1-4
D: TRBD1
CDR3: CASRQTGGLANEKLFF
DNA: TGCGCCAGCAGACAGACAGGGGGCCTAGCTAATGAAAAACTGTTTTTT